This T cell receptor beta chain came from a study of blood T cell repertoires in COVID-19. The repertoire was sequenced with immunoSEQ multiplex PCR; TCRdb's copy has only in-frame clones and lacks some. The sample consists of fewer than 200,000 clones, about four fifths of them appearing once. V was clipped by 4 bases and J by 5 bases; unmatched bases: 11. The germline V gene has CDR1 SGHDT and CDR2 YYEEEE. The CDR3 runs 16 residues. The sample holds a few counts of this clone. The rearrangement links TRBV5-6 to TRBJ2-7, with 11 bases matching TRBD1. Sequenced material: PBMCs or T cells enriched from blood (not recorded which). The receptor was derived from a woman younger than 45 who had been exposed to COVID-19. CDR3 coding DNA: TGTGCCAGCAGCCTTTCCGGGACAGGGGGACTCCACGAGCAGTACTTC. Protein: CASSLSGTGGLHEQYF.